This passage covers 27 T cell receptor beta chains from one sample sequenced in a study of Ad26.COV2.S vaccination and SARS-CoV-2 variants. Specified treatment: some 20 received Ad26.COV2.S at low or high dose, single or two shots; about 5 received placebo; per-sample allocation not given. Day 63 after the first vaccine or placebo injection was the time point for sampling. Assay used: immunoSEQ multiplex PCR; TCRdb lists only in-frame clones, some missing. Here the sample spans roughly 420,000 clones, around 89% being singletons. Specimen: peripheral blood, collected in a trial of Ad26.COV2.S vaccine versus placebo. These receptors were collected from a person aged 18-60 years who received the Ad26.COV2.S COVID-19 vaccine or a placebo.

The chain has TRBV12-3 or TRBV12-4 and TRBJ2-7, with D possibly matching TRBD2 (5 bases). The CDR3 has 13 residues. Trimming removed 5 bases from V and 4 bases from J, with 12 bases in between. DNA for the CDR3: TGTGCCAGCAGTCCCCCCGCGGGTTACGAGCAGTACTTC. Its protein is CASSPPAGYEQYF.

V gene TRBV19 combines with J gene TRBJ2-7, with 7 bases identical to TRBD1. CDR3 length equals 15 residues. The germline V gene has CDR1 LNHDA and CDR2 SQIVND (reference sequence). J lost 2 bases, V lost 6 bases, and 10 bases had no gene match. The CDR3 protein is CASSSSLGQTYEQYF. In nucleotides, the CDR3 is TGTGCCAGTAGCTCTTCGTTGGGACAGACCTACGAGCAGTACTTC.

The chain employs TRBV4-3 and TRBJ2-2, with TRBD1 matching 11 bases. The V and J ends lost 1 base and 5 bases, in that order; junction bases with no gene match: 3. This CDR3 has 16 residues. Per the germline V gene, CDR1 is LGHNA and CDR2 is YSLEER. CDR3 in amino acids: CASSQVGTGGTGELFF. DNA of the CDR3: TGCGCCAGCAGCCAAGTCGGGACAGGGGGTACCGGGGAGCTGTTTTTT.

The chain has TRBV5-1 and TRBJ1-2; 8 bases are shared with TRBD1. V was clipped by 5 bases and J by 3 bases; unmatched bases: 6. Germline CDR1 is SGHRS and CDR2 is YFSETQ. The CDR3 runs 14 residues. In nucleotides, the CDR3 is TGCGCCAGCAGAGGCACGACAGGGGACTATGGCTACACCTTC. Amino acids: CASRGTTGDYGYTF.

The V and J genes are TRBV12-3 or TRBV12-4 and TRBJ1-5, with D unresolved. With 2 bases removed from V and 3 bases from J, the gap between germline ends came to 5 bases. The CDR3 is 13 amino acids. The chain's CDR3 is CASSLRVNQPQHF. For the CDR3, the DNA is TGTGCCAGCAGTTTAAGGGTCAATCAGCCCCAGCATTTT.

The V and J genes are TRBV9 and TRBJ1-2; D remains ambiguous. Germline values: CDR1 SGDLS, CDR2 YYNGEE. This CDR3 contains 12 residues. V dropped 5 bases and J dropped 3 bases, with 8 bases sitting between them. The CDR3 DNA reads as TGTGCCAGCAGGGGCGATGACTATGGCTACACCTTC. This gives the protein CASRGDDYGYTF.

This sequence joins TRBV2 and TRBJ2-2; 9 positions match TRBD1. J lost 5 bases, V lost 6 bases, and 7 bases had no gene match. The CDR3 consists of 15 residues. Germline-derived CDR1 and CDR2 are SNHLY and FYNNEI. CDR3: CASRVGQGRTGELFF. In nucleotides, the CDR3 is TGTGCCAGCAGAGTCGGACAGGGGAGGACCGGGGAGCTGTTTTTT.

The rearrangement uses TRBV28 and TRBJ1-2; D uncertain. Germline CDR1 is MDHEN and CDR2 is SYDVKM. Trimming pared 5 bases from V and 3 bases from J, leaving 22 bases between. The CDR3 consists of 17 residues. The CDR3 nucleotides are TGTGCCAGCAGTCCTCGTTTAAACACCTTCAAACACTATGGCTACACCTTC. Protein sequence: CASSPRLNTFKHYGYTF.

In its sample, this clone was seen once. The chain joins TRBV28 to TRBJ2-1, with D unclear. Trimming took 11 bases from V and 8 from J, leaving 13 bases between them. Germline assignment: CDR1 MDHEN and CDR2 SYDVKM. The CDR3 sequence is 11 residues long. The CDR3 region is CASSVRDEQFF. CDR3 DNA sequence: TGTGCCTCTTCGGTCCGGGATGAGCAGTTCTTC.

This clone was found once. V is TRBV7-8 and J is TRBJ2-4; 7 nucleotides agree with TRBD1. Losses at the gene ends were 1 base for V and 2 bases for J; bases not matched to a gene: 5. The CDR3 spans 16 residues. Germline V gives CDR1 SGHVS, CDR2 FQNEAQ. In DNA, the CDR3 is TGTGCCAGCAGCTTAGAATGGGACAGTACCAAAAACATTCAGTACTTC. Protein sequence: CASSLEWDSTKNIQYF.

By its share, this clone is medium-sized (0.01 to 0.1%). This chain links TRBV4-3 with TRBJ2-7, with D tentatively TRBD1 (6 bases). The V gene's germline CDR1 is LGHNA and CDR2 YSLEER. Trimming stripped 4 bases from V and 5 bases from J, with 15 bases between. CDR3 length: 14 amino acids. The CDR3: CASSRGLEGDEQYF. CDR3 DNA sequence: TGCGCCAGCAGCCGAGGGCTAGAGGGGGACGAGCAGTACTTC.

This chain links TRBV4-1 with TRBJ2-7; D remains unclear. The CDR3 extends over 14 amino acids. Germline CDR1 MGHRA, CDR2 YSYEKL. Trimming removed 2 bases at V and 4 bases at J, with 12 bases between. As DNA, the CDR3 is TGCGCCAGCAGCCAATACGAGTTGGGTTACGAGCAGTACTTC. Its protein product is CASSQYELGYEQYF.

V usage is TRBV6-1 and J usage is TRBJ1-2; possibly TRBD1 for D (5 bases). Germline lookup yields CDR1 MNHNS and CDR2 SASEGT. Trimming cost V 0 bases and J 4 bases, with 12 bases left between them. The CDR3 loop spans 15 amino acids. The CDR3 DNA is TGTGCCAGCAGTGAAGCCAGCAGGGTAGGCTATGGCTACACCTTC. It is translated as CASSEASRVGYGYTF.

The table lists this clone with a few counts. V usage is TRBV7-9 and J usage is TRBJ1-3; D gene unclear. Germline CDR1 is SEHNR and CDR2 is FQNEAQ (reference sequence). V lost 1 base, J lost 5 bases, and 12 bases lay in between. This CDR3 comprises 15 residues. CDR3 in amino acids: CASSLVGLERNTIYF. The CDR3 DNA sequence: TGTGCCAGCAGCTTAGTAGGGTTAGAACGAAACACCATATATTTT.

This clone was recorded a few times. The CDR3 bases are TGTGCCAGCAGCCGAACGGGGGTAGCCAAAAACATTCAGTACTTC. Amino acid sequence: CASSRTGVAKNIQYF. The J gene is TRBJ2-4, the V gene TRBV28; a possible D gene is TRBD2 (6 bases). Germline CDR1 is MDHEN and CDR2 is SYDVKM. The V gene lost 6 bases and the J gene lost 0 bases, with 12 bases spanning the gap. This CDR3 region has 15 residues.

The gene calls are TRBV19 and TRBJ2-7; D assignment may be TRBD1 or TRBD2 (5 bases each). Germline lookup yields CDR1 LNHDA and CDR2 SQIVND (reference sequence). V lost 3 bases to trimming and J lost 3 bases, with 18 bases between them. The CDR3 has 16 residues. CDR3 region: CASSIGPGTAYYEQYF. CDR3 coding DNA: TGTGCCAGTAGTATCGGCCCAGGGACCGCTTACTACGAGCAGTACTTC.

The rearrangement uses TRBV6-6 and TRBJ1-5, with D maybe TRBD1 (5 bases). The ends were cut back, 6 bases at V and 1 base at J, with 7 bases in the middle. CDR1 MNHNY and CDR2 SVGAGI come from the germline V gene (reference sequence). CDR3 length: 13 residues. This CDR3 reads CASRTESNQPQHF. The CDR3 bases are TGTGCCAGCAGGACAGAGAGCAATCAGCCCCAGCATTTT.

The CDR3 DNA reads TGTGCCAGCAGCTTTTTAGCGGGGTTCCCAGATACGCAGTATTTT. It yields the protein CASSFLAGFPDTQYF. This sequence joins TRBV5-4 and TRBJ2-3; 8 bases match TRBD2. The trim removed 2 bases at V and 4 bases at J, leaving 6 bases unmatched. The CDR3 has 15 amino acids. Germline-derived CDR1 and CDR2 are SGHNT and YYREEE (reference sequence).

The chain has TRBV28 and TRBJ1-5; 7 bases map to TRBD1. Trimming cost V 5 bases and J 0 bases; bases outside gene matches: 10. CDR3 length: 17 amino acids. In germline, CDR1 is MDHEN, CDR2 SYDVKM. CDR3 protein: CASSIQGQPYSNQPQHF. DNA of the CDR3: TGTGCCAGCAGTATCCAGGGACAGCCCTATAGCAATCAGCCCCAGCATTTT.

V gene TRBV27 combines with J gene TRBJ2-7; possibly TRBD1 or TRBD2 for D (5 bases each). CDR3 length: 15 amino acids. The germline V gene has CDR1 MNHEY and CDR2 SMNVEV (reference sequence). Trimming shortened V by 3 bases and J by 1 base, and 13 bases separated the two germline ends. CDR3 sequence: CASSFTGTGSYEQYF. CDR3 in DNA: TGTGCCAGCAGTTTCACCGGGACGGGATCCTACGAGCAGTACTTC.

The chain joins TRBV28 to TRBJ1-1; D ambiguous. Germline assignment: CDR1 MDHEN and CDR2 SYDVKM. The CDR3 spans 16 residues. The V gene lost 6 bases and the J gene lost 0 bases, with 17 bases spanning the gap. CDR3 nucleotides: TGTGCCAGCAGCTCCCTCCGAACAAACATGAACACTGAAGCTTTCTTT. It codes for CASSSLRTNMNTEAFF. Based on the CDR3 plus reference TRBV28 and TRBJ1-1, the full variable domain is DVKVTQSSRYLVKRTGEKVFLECVQDMDHENMFWYRQDPGLGLRLIYFSYDVKMKEKGDIPEGYSVSREKKERFSLILESASTNQTSMYLCASSSLRTNMNTEAFFGQGTRLTVV.

About this clone itself: This same CDR3 is encoded by further DNA sequences in the sample. The rearrangement joins TRBV18 to TRBJ2-7; D perhaps matches TRBD2 (6 bases). CDR1 is KGHSH and CDR2 is LQKENI in the germline V gene. Trimming took off 8 bases at V and 4 bases at J, with 12 bases between the two ends. CDR3 length equals 12 residues. The CDR3 nucleotides read TGTGCCAGCGCGACCGGAGGGTACGAGCAGTACTTC. Translation: CASATGGYEQYF.

The chain uses TRBV9 and TRBJ2-7; TRBD1 might be the D (7 bases). The CDR3 sequence is 14 residues long. Germline CDR1 is SGDLS and CDR2 is YYNGEE. The V end lost 0 bases, the J end lost 7 bases, and 14 bases lay between the germline ends. Written as DNA, the CDR3 is TGTGCCAGCAGCGTAGGGCCAGGGGGGAGGGAGCAGTACTTC. This encodes CASSVGPGGREQYF.

This chain uses TRBV6-5 with TRBJ1-5; perhaps TRBD1 as D (6 bases). The germline V and J ends were trimmed by 4 bases and 7 bases, with 17 bases remaining between them. This CDR3 spans 15 amino acids. The germline V gene has CDR1 MNHEY and CDR2 SVGAGI. This CDR3 is CASSWFVGAEQPQHF. The CDR3 DNA sequence: TGTGCCAGCAGTTGGTTTGTGGGGGCGGAGCAGCCCCAGCATTTT.

The chain joins TRBV2 to TRBJ2-7; perhaps TRBD1 as D (7 bases). V was trimmed by 4 bases and J by 0 bases, leaving 16 bases between them. There are 16 residues in the CDR3. Germline V gives CDR1 SNHLY, CDR2 FYNNEI. CDR3 amino acids: CASSVKGGGHSYEQYF. In DNA, the CDR3 is TGTGCCAGCAGTGTAAAAGGAGGGGGCCACTCCTACGAGCAGTACTTC.

V gene TRBV5-1 combines with J gene TRBJ1-2; D gene uncertain. The CDR3 extends over 13 amino acids. V shed 2 bases and J shed 0 bases, with 5 bases lying between them. Looked up from germline, CDR1 is SGHRS and CDR2 is YFSETQ. CDR3: CASSLTTNYGYTF. CDR3 bases: TGCGCCAGCAGCTTAACAACTAACTATGGCTACACCTTC.

The chain is built from TRBV4-1 and TRBJ1-6; D gene uncertain. Germline V CDR1 and CDR2: MGHRA, YSYEKL. Deletions cut 0 bases from V and 0 bases from J, with 18 bases between. The CDR3 loop spans 20 amino acids. CDR3 region: CASSQDRVTDSSSYNSPLHF. The CDR3 DNA is TGCGCCAGCAGCCAAGATCGAGTGACGGATTCCTCCTCCTATAATTCACCCCTCCACTTT.